The 28 T cell receptor beta chains in this list originate from one sample, sequenced in a study of blood T cells in healthy people across ages. Alongside a J-beta primer mix, a sample-barcoded 5' primer served in a second PCR lasting about 7 to 12 cycles. TCRdb reprocessed the 5' RACE reads with MiXCR, giving one entry per CDR3 protein. The table includes about 720,000 distinct CDR3 sequences, 22% detected once. Input material: blood. The source of these receptors is a man aged 70-80 years in good health.

The DNA of the CDR3 is TGCGCCAGCAGCTTACCGGGGCCTTCTTCTCCCCTCCACTTT. It translates to CASSLPGPSSPLHF. The chain combines TRBV5-1 with TRBJ1-6, with TRBD1 as a possible D gene (5 bases). Looked up from germline, CDR1 is SGHRS and CDR2 is YFSETQ. V was pared by 2 bases and J by 13 bases, with 16 bases between. CDR3 length: 14 residues.

The chain has TRBV20-1 and TRBJ2-3, with D possibly being TRBD2 (6 bases). CDR1 is DFQATT and CDR2 is SNEGSKA in the germline V gene (reference sequence). Deletions cut 6 bases from V and 2 bases from J, with 15 bases between. This CDR3 spans 14 amino acids. The CDR3 protein is CSAPRDSATDTQYF. The CDR3 DNA reads TGCAGTGCCCCGAGGGACTCCGCCACAGATACGCAGTATTTT.

The chain couples TRBV6-5 to TRBJ1-5; D perhaps matches TRBD1 (6 bases). The CDR3 is 13 residues long. Per the germline V gene, CDR1 is MNHEY and CDR2 is SVGAGI. Trimming removed 7 bases at V and 6 bases at J, with 13 bases between. The DNA for the CDR3 is TGTGCCAGCACTCGGACAGTTTCTCAGCCCCAGCATTTT. It encodes CASTRTVSQPQHF.

The rearrangement uses TRBV24-1 and TRBJ1-4; TRBD1 might be the D (6 bases). The CDR3 spans 14 residues. Germline V gene sequence: CDR1 KGHDR, CDR2 SFDVKD. V lost 4 bases and J 6 bases, leaving 11 bases between the germline ends. The CDR3, as DNA: TGTGCCACCAGTGAGGCGGGGGGCTATGAAAAACTGTTTTTT. Its translation: CATSEAGGYEKLFF.

This chain links TRBV3-1 with TRBJ1-1; possible D gene TRBD1, 6 bases. Trimming cost V 2 bases and J 10 bases, with 17 bases left between them. The V gene's germline CDR1 is LGHDT and CDR2 YNNKEL (reference sequence). The CDR3 covers 14 residues. CDR3 nucleotides: TGTGCCAGCAGCCAAACTCAGGGGCGTAGAGGAGCTTTCTTT. Amino acids: CASSQTQGRRGAFF.

The chain uses TRBV11-2 and TRBJ2-1; no clear D. Germline assignment: CDR1 SGHAT and CDR2 FQNNGV. V gave up 1 base and J gave up 7 bases, with 11 bases separating them. This CDR3 comprises 14 residues. The DNA for the CDR3 is TGTGCCAGCAGCTTAGCGGGCTCGGTGAATGAGCAGTTCTTC. Its protein product is CASSLAGSVNEQFF.

This clonotype was found a few times. The genes are TRBV18 and TRBJ2-7; 7 bases fit TRBD2. CDR1 KGHSH and CDR2 LQKENI come from the germline V gene. Trimming took 3 bases from V and 0 from J; bases not matched to a gene: 5. The CDR3 consists of 15 residues. CDR3 amino acids: CASSPPGLFSYEQYF. CDR3 DNA sequence: TGTGCCAGCTCACCGCCGGGACTATTCTCCTACGAGCAGTACTTC.

There are a few counts of this clonotype. This chain uses TRBV12-3 or TRBV12-4 with TRBJ2-5; no clear D gene. This CDR3 has 14 residues. The V end lost 0 bases, the J end lost 2 bases, and 7 bases lay between the germline ends. CDR3 DNA sequence: TGTGCCAGCAGTTTAGCCCGGCTACAAGAGACCCAGTACTTC. This sequence encodes CASSLARLQETQYF.

J is TRBJ2-1 and V is TRBV3-1; 8 nucleotides agree with TRBD1. The CDR3 contains 12 residues. J gave up 14 bases and V 2 bases, and 5 bases lay outside the gene matches. Germline lookup yields CDR1 LGHDT and CDR2 YNNKEL (reference sequence). The DNA of the CDR3 is TGTGCCAGCAGCCAAACCGGGACAGGAGAGTTCTTC. Protein product: CASSQTGTGEFF.

This clonotype has a handful of counts. V usage is TRBV6-6 and J usage is TRBJ1-2; no clear D. The germline gives CDR1 MNHNY, CDR2 SVGAGI (reference sequence). Trimming stripped 0 bases from V and 5 bases from J, with 13 bases between. This CDR3 is 15 amino acids long. The CDR3 sequence: CASSYSILDRYGYTF. CDR3 DNA: TGTGCCAGCAGTTACTCGATTCTGGACCGATATGGCTACACCTTC.

The gene calls are TRBV27 and TRBJ1-1; possibly TRBD1 for D (5 bases). CDR1 is MNHEY, CDR2 SMNVEV, per germline (reference sequence). There are 14 residues in the CDR3. Trimming took 6 bases from V and 7 from J, leaving 18 bases between them. This CDR3 is CASRRDPVGDEAFF. CDR3 sequence (DNA): TGTGCCAGCAGACGGGACCCGGTGGGTGATGAAGCTTTCTTT.

This clonotype was seen more than once but under ten times. The J gene is TRBJ1-5, the V gene TRBV7-2, with D possibly being TRBD1 (6 bases). The CDR3 runs 16 residues. The germline V gene encodes CDR1 SGHTA and CDR2 FQGNSA. V was clipped by 1 base and J by 0 bases, with 10 bases between them. The CDR3 loop reads CASSLGGHYSNQPQHF. The CDR3 DNA sequence: TGTGCCAGCAGCTTAGGGGGACATTATAGCAATCAGCCCCAGCATTTT. The complete variable domain, with remaining parts taken from reference TRBV7-2 and TRBJ1-5, reads GAGVSQSPSNKVTEKGKDVELRCDPISGHTALYWYRQSLGQGLEFLIYFQGNSAPDKSGLPSDRFSAERTGGSVSTLTIQRTQQEDSAVYLCASSLGGHYSNQPQHFGDGTRLSIL.

The J gene is TRBJ2-7, the V gene TRBV28; D is undetermined. This CDR3 has 12 residues. Trimming shortened V by 6 bases and J by 3 bases, and 9 bases separated the two germline ends. Germline V CDR1 and CDR2: MDHEN, SYDVKM. The CDR3 spells CASSVGIYEQYF. The CDR3 bases are TGTGCCAGCAGCGTAGGGATCTACGAGCAGTACTTC.

This chain joins TRBV12-3 or TRBV12-4 and TRBJ2-4; D call uncertain. V lost 5 bases to trimming and J lost 6 bases, with 20 bases between them. The CDR3 sequence is 16 residues long. The CDR3 is CASSPRGWARINIQYF. As DNA, the CDR3 is TGTGCCAGCAGTCCCCGCGGTTGGGCACGGATAAACATTCAGTACTTC.

This clonotype came up a few times. CDR3 residues: CASRMGTASSYNEQFF. DNA for the CDR3: TGTGCCAGCAGAATGGGGACAGCCAGCTCCTACAATGAGCAGTTCTTC. The J gene is TRBJ2-1, the V gene TRBV6-6; TRBD1 matches 7 bases. After removal of 6 bases from V and 0 bases from J, the junction contained 8 bases not matched to a gene. Germline-derived CDR1 and CDR2 are MNHNY and SVGAGI (reference sequence). The CDR3 consists of 16 residues.

The rearrangement joins TRBV6-5 to TRBJ1-1; unclear D gene. The CDR3 sequence is 15 residues long. Deletions cut 4 bases from V and 3 bases from J, with 15 bases between. Germline lookup yields CDR1 MNHEY and CDR2 SVGAGI. CDR3 nucleotides: TGTGCCAGCAGTTTGGAAGGGCGACGGTACACTGAAGCTTTCTTT. Protein: CASSLEGRRYTEAFF.

This clonotype was found a few times. V usage is TRBV12-3 or TRBV12-4 and J usage is TRBJ1-2; 7 bases map to TRBD1. The J segment lost 3 bases and the V segment lost 8 bases, leaving 6 bases of the junction unmatched. The CDR3 runs to 13 residues. This chain's CDR3 is CASGTEVYYGYTF. The CDR3 coding sequence is TGTGCCAGCGGGACAGAAGTTTACTATGGCTACACCTTC.

This clonotype was seen a few times. The CDR3 nucleotides are TGTGCCAGCAGTTACTCTTCGGGGGGGATCGCATATGAGCAGTTCTTC. Its protein product is CASSYSSGGIAYEQFF. The J gene is TRBJ2-1, the V gene TRBV6-5; 8 positions agree with TRBD2. With V trimmed by 0 bases and J by 8 bases, 9 bases remained unmatched. CDR3 length: 16 residues. CDR1 is MNHEY, CDR2 SVGAGI, per germline.

This clonotype was seen a handful of times. The V and J genes are TRBV7-8 and TRBJ2-7; 7 nucleotides agree with TRBD1. The CDR3 spans 14 residues. The J segment lost 5 bases and the V segment lost 5 bases, leaving 9 bases of the junction unmatched. Germline CDR1 and CDR2: SGHVS and FQNEAQ. In DNA form, the CDR3 reads TGTGCCAGCAGCCTAGACAGGGCCGGCCACGAGCAGTACTTC. Protein: CASSLDRAGHEQYF.

This clonotype was found a few times. The rearrangement uses TRBV24-1 and TRBJ2-1; D is undetermined. The CDR3 length is 13 residues. CDR1 is KGHDR and CDR2 is SFDVKD in the germline V gene. The V and J ends lost 9 bases and 7 bases respectively, with 15 bases between them. CDR3: CATRAVVSNEQFF. The DNA for the CDR3 is TGTGCCACCCGGGCGGTGGTTTCGAATGAGCAGTTCTTC.

This chain joins TRBV18 and TRBJ1-2, with a tentative D call TRBD1 (5 bases). Deletions cut 6 bases from V and 8 bases from J, with 25 bases between. Germline V CDR1 and CDR2: KGHSH, LQKENI. The CDR3 consists of 16 residues. The CDR3 coding sequence is TGTGCCAGCTCGCAAGTCCGGGACTGGGTTTTGTACGGCTACACCTTC. Translating it yields CASSQVRDWVLYGYTF.

Worth noting for this clonotype: The junction does not match germline at one end; this may be a read error. V and J are TRBV5-1 and TRBJ2-5; 16 bases match TRBD2. The CDR3 has 15 residues. Per germline, CDR1 SGHRS and CDR2 YFSETQ. The DNA for the CDR3 is TGCGCCAGCAGCTTGATGGGACTAGCGGGGGGGCCCAGGTTCTTC. Translated: CASSLMGLAGGPRFF.

The chain combines TRBV7-2 with TRBJ1-2, with D unresolved. This CDR3 contains 13 residues. Trimming cost V 2 bases and J 6 bases, with 10 bases left between them. CDR1 is SGHTA and CDR2 is FQGNSA in the germline V gene. The CDR3 DNA sequence: TGTGCCAGCAGCTTACCAGGAATTGATGGCTACACCTTC. It yields the protein CASSLPGIDGYTF.

This clonotype has a handful of counts. The chain has TRBV12-5 and TRBJ2-1; D is perhaps TRBD2 (6 bases). There are 17 residues in the CDR3. V was shortened by 0 bases and J by 0 bases, with 12 bases between the two germline ends. The germline V gene encodes CDR1 LGHNT and CDR2 FRNRAP. CDR3 coding DNA: TGTGCTAGTGGTTTGGTAACGAGCGGGCGCTCCTACAATGAGCAGTTCTTC. Amino acid sequence: CASGLVTSGRSYNEQFF.

The chain uses TRBV10-2 and TRBJ2-5; 9 bases agree with TRBD2. Unmatched junction bases numbered 11, after V lost 7 bases and J lost 5 bases. The germline CDR1 and CDR2 sequences are WSHSY and SAAADI. The CDR3 consists of 15 residues. As DNA, the CDR3 is TGCGCCAGCAAGTTAGCGGGGGACAATATGGAGACCCAGTACTTC. Translating it yields CASKLAGDNMETQYF.

This rearrangement joins TRBV19 to TRBJ1-2, with a weak D call TRBD1 (6 bases). The CDR3 sequence is 23 residues long. V lost 5 bases, J lost 0 bases, and 37 bases lay in between. Germline V gene sequence: CDR1 LNHDA, CDR2 SQIVND (reference sequence). The CDR3 sequence is CASSQTYRVPVAEGDNSNYGYTF. The CDR3, as DNA: TGTGCCAGTAGTCAGACATACAGGGTGCCGGTGGCGGAGGGGGACAACTCTAACTATGGCTACACCTTC.

The V call is TRBV18, the J call TRBJ2-7; maybe TRBD1 (6 bases). This CDR3 is built from 15 residues. V gave up 5 bases and J gave up 0 bases, with 14 bases separating them. Germline assignment: CDR1 KGHSH and CDR2 LQKENI. CDR3 sequence reads: CASSTLTGSSYEQYF. DNA for the CDR3: TGTGCCAGCTCAACCCTTACAGGGAGCTCCTACGAGCAGTACTTC.

The chain links TRBV13 to TRBJ2-1; 7 positions agree with TRBD2. Germline loops: CDR1 PRHDT, CDR2 FYEKMQ (reference sequence). The V and J ends lost 6 bases and 0 bases, in that order; junction bases with no gene match: 8. CDR3 length: 16 residues. The CDR3 nucleotides read TGTGCCAGCAGTGGTAGCGGGCGGAGCTCCTACAATGAGCAGTTCTTC. Amino acid sequence: CASSGSGRSSYNEQFF.